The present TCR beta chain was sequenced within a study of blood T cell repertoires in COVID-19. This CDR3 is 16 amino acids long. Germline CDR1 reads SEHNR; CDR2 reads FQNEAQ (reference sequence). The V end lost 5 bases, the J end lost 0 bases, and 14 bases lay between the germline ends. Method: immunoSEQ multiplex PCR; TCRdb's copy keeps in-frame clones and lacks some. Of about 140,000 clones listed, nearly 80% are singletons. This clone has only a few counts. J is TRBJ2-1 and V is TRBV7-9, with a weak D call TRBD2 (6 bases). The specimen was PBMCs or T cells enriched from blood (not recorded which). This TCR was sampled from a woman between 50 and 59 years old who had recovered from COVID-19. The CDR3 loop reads CASSPSRGISYNEQFF. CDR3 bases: TGTGCCAGCAGCCCATCCCGCGGGATCTCCTACAATGAGCAGTTCTTC. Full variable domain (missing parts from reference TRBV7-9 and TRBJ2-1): DTGVSQNPRHKITKRGQNVTFRCDPISEHNRLYWYRQTLGQGPEFLTYFQNEAQLEKSRLLSDRFSAERPKGSFSTLEIQRTEQGDSAMYLCASSPSRGISYNEQFFGPGTRLTVL.